Here is one TCR beta chain with its context. Antigen specificity is unknown. This sample is part of a study of CD8 T cells in ankylosing spondylitis. The germline gives CDR1 LGHNA, CDR2 YNFKEQ. The CDR3 runs 17 residues. V gave up 0 bases and J gave up 5 bases; unmatched junction bases: 11. Study outcomes and limitations: Within peripheral blood, clones linked to disease were CD8+ and relatively rare. In ankylosing spondylitis patients, matched synovial fluid reportedly showed significant enrichment of disease-linked clones.

For TCR beta, libraries came from quantitative 5'-RACE with molecular barcodes. TCRdb redid the calling of the 5' RACE reads with MiXCR, one entry per CDR3 protein. Seen here are about 230,000 distinct CDR3 sequences, around 8% observed once, and the top ten hold around 4.4%. This clonotype was obtained from a female donor with ankylosing spondylitis or in good health (not recorded which). The chain is built from TRBV4-2 and TRBJ2-5; 8 bases map to TRBD2. Sequences were obtained from blood, either unsorted or a sorted T cell fraction (not recorded which). CDR3 bases: TGTGCCAGCAGCCAAGAGACACCGGGAGGGCCCTCGGAGACCCAGTACTTC. Its translation is CASSQETPGGPSETQYF.